The rows below give T cell receptor beta chains drawn from one sample of a study of shared clonotypes between healthy human individuals. TCRdb keeps only in-frame clones here, not all; method: immunoSEQ multiplex PCR. This sample has 2 million to 2.5 million clones, with 95% found just once. The source material was naive CD4+ T cells sorted from blood. All receptors come from a man aged 18 to 29 in good health. CDR3s include the opening cysteine and the closing phenylalanine or tryptophan.

TRBV6-1	TRBJ1-2	CASSEAGYGYTF
TRBV10-1	TRBJ1-5	CASSEGVGRPQHF
TRBV7-6	TRBJ1-6	CASSLIASPLHF
TRBV5-1	TRBJ2-3	CASRSTGERDTQYF
TRBV4-2	TRBJ2-2	CASSQDLGVGWGELFF
TRBV28	TRBJ1-1	CASTDGGYLAEAFF
TRBV10-1	TRBJ2-1	CASSVGSGGTYNEQFF
TRBV6-6	TRBJ2-7	CASSPGPLYEQYF
TRBV5-1	TRBJ2-2	CASSLELAGYVGELFF
TRBV5-6	TRBJ2-1	CASSYMVQSSYNEQFF
TRBV7-2	TRBJ2-3	CASSLVGSTDTQYF
TRBV7-2	TRBJ2-7	CASSRDSLYEQYF
TRBV7-8	TRBJ2-2	CASSLQGRDTGELFF
TRBV7-6	TRBJ2-4	CASSPGVGTGNKNIQYF
TRBV5-1	TRBJ2-1	CASSVTGLMNNEQFF
TRBV9	TRBJ1-5	CASSAEGAPGQPQHF
TRBV7-8	TRBJ2-7	CASSADSGADEQYF
TRBV7-9	TRBJ2-1	CASSQLWGPYNEQFF
TRBV7-2	TRBJ2-2	CASSLRTIPNTGELFF
TRBV7-9	TRBJ1-2	CASSLEGNYGYTF
TRBV15	TRBJ2-7	CATSRDRGNAYEQYF
TRBV30	TRBJ2-5	CAESLEGRQETQYF
TRBV2	TRBJ2-7	CASSEGRGGEQYF
TRBV5-1	TRBJ2-7	CASSLEGARYEQYF
TRBV18	TRBJ2-2	CASSSRGQGNGGELFF
TRBV6-6	TRBJ1-3	CASSSAGEGDGNTIYF
TRBV18	TRBJ1-2	CASSLQGPGYGYTF
TRBV28	TRBJ2-1	CASSSRLAGSTGRDEQFF
TRBV10-3	TRBJ1-4	CAISPSQGAGEKLFF
TRBV6-6	TRBJ1-4	CASSYGTTNEKLFF
TRBV28	TRBJ1-1	CASRRQGANIGTEAFF
TRBV10-3	TRBJ1-2	CAISVGQGNYGYTF
TRBV4-2	TRBJ2-5	CASSPAQSGMMETQYF
TRBV7-9	TRBJ2-2	CASSLGLSGELFF
TRBV2	TRBJ2-5	CASSEASAWLAETQYF
TRBV30	TRBJ1-5	CAWAGVSNQPQHF
TRBV16	TRBJ1-5	CASSRGQLTSNQPQHF
TRBV2	TRBJ1-2	CASSEETGGGGYTF
TRBV28	TRBJ2-7	CASSSPGQAWYEQYF
TRBV6-5	TRBJ1-6	CASSLSGTGNSPLHF
TRBV11-3	TRBJ2-7	CASSLLLGHEQYF
TRBV6-5	TRBJ1-1	CACRRGTNTEAFF
TRBV5-1	TRBJ2-2	CASTPRSNSGELFF
TRBV30	TRBJ1-5	CAWNRPGQPQHF
TRBV5-1	TRBJ1-3	CASSQTASGTIYF
TRBV25-1	TRBJ1-5	CASSVGGTQPQHF
TRBV9	TRBJ1-1	CASSVAGNTEAFF
TRBV6-1	TRBJ2-2	CASRQTGSNTGELFF
TRBV28	TRBJ1-4	CASSLDRGHEKLFF
TRBV11-2	TRBJ2-5	CASRWTDPQETQYF
TRBV11-2	TRBJ1-2	CASSLVAVGNYGYTF